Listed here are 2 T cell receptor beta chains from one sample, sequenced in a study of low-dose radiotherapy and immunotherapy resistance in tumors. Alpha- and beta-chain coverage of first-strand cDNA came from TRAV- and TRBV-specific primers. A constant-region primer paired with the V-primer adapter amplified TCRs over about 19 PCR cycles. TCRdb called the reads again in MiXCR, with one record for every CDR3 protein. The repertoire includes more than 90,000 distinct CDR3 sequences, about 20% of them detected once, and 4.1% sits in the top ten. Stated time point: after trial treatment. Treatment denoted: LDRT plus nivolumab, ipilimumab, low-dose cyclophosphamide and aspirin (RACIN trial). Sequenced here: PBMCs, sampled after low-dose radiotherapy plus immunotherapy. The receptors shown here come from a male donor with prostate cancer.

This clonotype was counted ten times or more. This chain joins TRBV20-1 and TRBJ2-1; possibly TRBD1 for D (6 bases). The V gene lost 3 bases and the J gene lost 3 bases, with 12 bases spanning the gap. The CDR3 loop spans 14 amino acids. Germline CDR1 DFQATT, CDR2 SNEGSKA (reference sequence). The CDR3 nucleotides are TGCAGTGCTAGCCGGGACATAGGCTACAATGAGCAGTTCTTC. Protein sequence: CSASRDIGYNEQFF.

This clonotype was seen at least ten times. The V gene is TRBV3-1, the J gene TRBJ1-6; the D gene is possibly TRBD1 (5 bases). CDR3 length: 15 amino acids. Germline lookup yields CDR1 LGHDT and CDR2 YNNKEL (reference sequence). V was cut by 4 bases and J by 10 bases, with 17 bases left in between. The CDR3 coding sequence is TGTGCCAGCAGCCCCGGGCCAGGGCTCCAATCACCCCTCCACTTT. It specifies CASSPGPGLQSPLHF.